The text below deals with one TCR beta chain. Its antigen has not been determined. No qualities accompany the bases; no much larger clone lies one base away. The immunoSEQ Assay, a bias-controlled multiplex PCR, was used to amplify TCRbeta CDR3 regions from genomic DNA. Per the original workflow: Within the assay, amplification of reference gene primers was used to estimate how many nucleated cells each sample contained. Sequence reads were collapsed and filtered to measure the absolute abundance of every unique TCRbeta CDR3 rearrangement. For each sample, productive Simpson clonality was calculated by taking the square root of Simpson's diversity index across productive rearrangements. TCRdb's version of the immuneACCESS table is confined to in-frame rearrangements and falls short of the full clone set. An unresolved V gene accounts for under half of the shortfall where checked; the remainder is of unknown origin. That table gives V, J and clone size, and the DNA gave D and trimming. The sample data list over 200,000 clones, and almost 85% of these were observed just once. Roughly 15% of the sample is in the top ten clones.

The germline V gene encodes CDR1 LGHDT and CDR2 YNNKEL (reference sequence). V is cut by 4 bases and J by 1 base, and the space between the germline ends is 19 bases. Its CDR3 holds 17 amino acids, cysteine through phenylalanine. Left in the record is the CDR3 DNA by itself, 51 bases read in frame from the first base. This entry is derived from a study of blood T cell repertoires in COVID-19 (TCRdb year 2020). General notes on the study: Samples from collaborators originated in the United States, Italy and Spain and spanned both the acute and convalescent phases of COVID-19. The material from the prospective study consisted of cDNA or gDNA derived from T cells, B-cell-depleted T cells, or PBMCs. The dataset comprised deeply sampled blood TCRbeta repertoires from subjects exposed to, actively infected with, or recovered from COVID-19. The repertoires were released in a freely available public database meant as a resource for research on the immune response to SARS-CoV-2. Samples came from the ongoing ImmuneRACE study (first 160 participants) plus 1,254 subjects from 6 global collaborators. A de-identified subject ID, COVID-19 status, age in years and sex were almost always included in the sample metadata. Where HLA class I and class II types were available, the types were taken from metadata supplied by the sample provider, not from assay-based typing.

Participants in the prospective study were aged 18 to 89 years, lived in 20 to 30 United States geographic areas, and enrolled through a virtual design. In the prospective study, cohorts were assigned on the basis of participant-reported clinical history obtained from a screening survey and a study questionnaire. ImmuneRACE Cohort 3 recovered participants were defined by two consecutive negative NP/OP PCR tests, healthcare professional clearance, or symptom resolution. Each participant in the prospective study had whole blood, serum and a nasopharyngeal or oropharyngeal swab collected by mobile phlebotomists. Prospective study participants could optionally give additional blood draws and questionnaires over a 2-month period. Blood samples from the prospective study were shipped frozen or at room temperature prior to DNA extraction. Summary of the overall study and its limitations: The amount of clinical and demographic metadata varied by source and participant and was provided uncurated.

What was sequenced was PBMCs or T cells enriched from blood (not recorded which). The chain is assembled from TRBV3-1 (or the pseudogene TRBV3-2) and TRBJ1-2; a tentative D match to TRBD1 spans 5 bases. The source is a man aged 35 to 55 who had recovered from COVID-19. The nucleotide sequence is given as TGTGCCAGCAGCCGAGAGGGAGAGGGGACTTATAACTATGGCTACACCTTC. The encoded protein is CASSREGEGTYNYGYTF.